Below, one T cell receptor (beta chain) is given with its context. The data stem from a study of blood T cell repertoires in COVID-19. Study-wide background: Sample material is recorded as cDNA or gDNA derived from T cells, B-cell-depleted T cells, or PBMCs.

Trimming took 4 bases from V and 3 from J, leaving 14 bases between them. Germline lookup yields CDR1 SGHRS and CDR2 YFSETQ. This CDR3 has 15 residues. The data were produced by immunoSEQ multiplex PCR, yet TCRdb's version contains in-frame clones alone and is incomplete. Of 120,000 or so clones in the sample, less than 85% were seen once. V usage is TRBV5-1 and J usage is TRBJ1-3; D perhaps matches TRBD1 (6 bases). Sequencing was carried out using peripheral blood. The source of this sequence is a woman of 80 years or more with acute or convalescent COVID-19. Here the CDR3 DNA reads TGCGCCAGCAGCACAACAGGGATAAGTGGAAACACCATATATTTT. Amino acids: CASSTTGISGNTIYF.